The clone carrying this TCR beta chain has a handful of counts. The antigen is undetermined. The V end was cut by 0 bases, the J end by 6 bases, with 18 bases between. Per the germline V gene, CDR1 is SGDLS and CDR2 is YYNGEE. The CDR3 is 16 amino acids. The study ran its PCR with 60 Vbeta and 13 Jbeta primers. TCRdb's copy holds only in-frame clones and misses some; the assay was immunoSEQ multiplex PCR. This table has about 130,000 clones, 83% appearing once. This sample was included in a study of cytomegalovirus exposure and HLA in healthy donors. Study in general: The study placed approximately 78% of its approximately 360 genotyped donors in the Caucasian-associated ancestry cluster.

The study's findings and limits: In vitro work confirmed that three CMV-associated chains recognize CMV antigens. The study labeled roughly 160 TCR beta chains cytomegalovirus-associated. Certain indistinguishable V segments, among them TRBV6-2 and TRBV6-3, were excluded.

Material for sequencing was PBMCs. J is TRBJ1-2 and V is TRBV9; D may be TRBD1 (6 bases). The clonotype originates from a girl aged 2-10 years in good health and CMV-seronegative. CDR3: CASSVGGTTLKDGYTF. CDR3 bases: TGTGCCAGCAGCGTAGGTGGGACAACCTTAAAGGATGGCTACACCTTC.